Below are 12 T cell receptor beta chains sequenced from a single sample in a study of cytomegalovirus exposure and HLA in healthy donors. This table comes from immunoSEQ multiplex PCR, and its TCRdb copy is limited to in-frame clones, with some not included. This table holds about 130,000 clones, 89% found once. Sequenced sample: PBMCs. These receptors all stem from a woman aged 18-29 years in good health and CMV-seropositive.

This clone was picked up a small number of times. This chain links TRBV9 with TRBJ1-1, with 9 bases matching TRBD1. Trimming cost V 5 bases and J 6 bases; bases outside gene matches: 26. The CDR3 loop spans 20 amino acids. From germline, CDR1 is SGDLS and CDR2 YYNGEE. The CDR3: CASRTLWGGTGIQVHPEAFF. The DNA for the CDR3 is TGTGCCAGCAGGACCCTATGGGGGGGGACAGGGATACAGGTGCACCCTGAAGCTTTCTTT.

The V gene is TRBV5-1, the J gene TRBJ1-6; 8 nucleotides align to TRBD1. J was trimmed by 9 bases and V by 4 bases; bases with no gene match: 3. There are 13 residues in the CDR3. Germline CDR1 and CDR2: SGHRS and YFSETQ. The CDR3 DNA sequence: TGCGCCAGCAGCATAGGACAGGGTTCACCCCTCCACTTT. Translated: CASSIGQGSPLHF.

CDR3 amino acids: CASSLAGGAENTEAFF. As DNA, the CDR3 is TGTGCCAGCAGCTTAGCGGGGGGGGCCGAGAACACTGAAGCTTTCTTT. The chain joins TRBV7-6 to TRBJ1-1; a weak D match, TRBD1 (6 bases). Trimming removed 0 bases from V and 1 base from J, with 12 bases in between. Germline CDR1 is SGHVS and CDR2 is FNYEAQ. The CDR3 totals 16 residues.

The chain recombines TRBV7-8 with TRBJ1-1; D unresolved. The V and J ends lost 5 bases and 7 bases respectively, with 8 bases between them. CDR1 is SGHVS, CDR2 FQNEAQ, per germline. The CDR3 covers 11 residues. As DNA, the CDR3 is TGTGCCAGCAGCCCGCGGAGTGAAGCTTTCTTT. Amino acid sequence: CASSPRSEAFF.

The chain has TRBV19 and TRBJ1-5; the D gene is possibly TRBD1 (5 bases). Germline V lookup: CDR1 LNHDA, CDR2 SQIVND (reference sequence). The V end lost 0 bases, the J end lost 2 bases, and 11 bases lay between the germline ends. This CDR3 is built from 16 residues. This CDR3 is CASSIDQGAGNQPQHF. CDR3 nucleotides: TGTGCCAGTAGTATAGATCAGGGTGCAGGCAATCAGCCCCAGCATTTT.

J is TRBJ1-3 and V is TRBV30, with D perhaps TRBD1 (5 bases). This CDR3 region has 13 residues. The germline V gene has CDR1 GTSNPN and CDR2 SVGIG (reference sequence). Trimming shortened V by 3 bases and J by 4 bases, and 10 bases separated the two germline ends. The CDR3 sequence is CAWSSGFGNTIYF. CDR3 in DNA: TGTGCCTGGAGCTCAGGGTTCGGAAACACCATATATTTT.

The rearrangement joins TRBV28 to TRBJ1-1, with D hard to call. Looked up from germline, CDR1 is MDHEN and CDR2 is SYDVKM. This CDR3 has 15 residues. V was clipped by 1 base and J by 1 base, with 10 bases between them. Here the CDR3 DNA reads TGTGCCAGCAGTTTATACCGTTCAGGGAACACTGAAGCTTTCTTT. It yields the protein CASSLYRSGNTEAFF.

The DNA of the CDR3 is TGCGCCAGCAGCTTACGGGGGATCTCCACAGATACGCAGTATTTT. It encodes CASSLRGISTDTQYF. The chain combines TRBV5-1 with TRBJ2-3; tentative D call: TRBD2 (6 bases). V gave up 2 bases and J gave up 2 bases, with 12 bases separating them. Per the germline V gene, CDR1 is SGHRS and CDR2 is YFSETQ. The CDR3 covers 15 residues.

The gene calls are TRBV11-2 and TRBJ1-6, with D uncertain. Germline assignment: CDR1 SGHAT and CDR2 FQNNGV. CDR3 length: 15 amino acids. V was shortened by 0 bases and J by 7 bases, with 10 bases between the two germline ends. The CDR3, as DNA: TGTGCCAGCAGCTTAGAGGCGGGTTTGAATTCACCCCTCCACTTT. As protein: CASSLEAGLNSPLHF. The full variable domain, its missing parts supplied by reference TRBV11-2 and TRBJ1-6, is EAGVAQSPRYKIIEKRQSVAFWCNPISGHATLYWYQQILGQGPKLLIQFQNNGVVDDSQLPKDRFSAERLKGVDSTLKIQPAKLEDSAVYLCASSLEAGLNSPLHFGNGTRLTVT.

The V call is TRBV18, the J call TRBJ2-7; TRBD2 agrees at 8 bases. This CDR3 is built from 14 residues. The V segment lost 0 bases and the J segment 3 bases; nucleotides outside the gene matches: 1. Germline V lookup: CDR1 KGHSH, CDR2 LQKENI. CDR3 loop: CASSPPGLDYEQYF. As DNA, the CDR3 is TGTGCCAGCTCACCACCGGGACTAGACTACGAGCAGTACTTC.

This chain uses TRBV19 with TRBJ1-1; D gene uncertain. Between the trimmed V and J ends, which lost 7 bases and 8 bases, there was a span of 17 bases. This CDR3 is 13 amino acids long. The germline gives CDR1 LNHDA, CDR2 SQIVND (reference sequence). The CDR3 reads CASTPGVQQEAFF. The CDR3 nucleotides read TGTGCCAGTACCCCCGGGGTACAGCAAGAAGCTTTCTTT.

The V gene is TRBV9, the J gene TRBJ2-5, with TRBD1 matching over 7 bases. CDR1 and CDR2 from the germline V gene are SGDLS and YYNGEE. The CDR3 spans 14 residues. V dropped 4 bases and J dropped 5; count of bases not matched to a gene: 8. The CDR3 sequence is CASSQGGLGETQYF. The DNA of the CDR3 is TGTGCCAGCAGCCAAGGGGGCCTAGGGGAGACCCAGTACTTC. Drawing the rest from reference TRBV9 and TRBJ2-5, the complete variable domain is DSGVTQTPKHLITATGQRVTLRCSPRSGDLSVYWYQQSLDQGLQFLIQYYNGEERAKGNILERFSAQQFPDLHSELNLSSLELGDSALYFCASSQGGLGETQYFGPGTRLLVL.